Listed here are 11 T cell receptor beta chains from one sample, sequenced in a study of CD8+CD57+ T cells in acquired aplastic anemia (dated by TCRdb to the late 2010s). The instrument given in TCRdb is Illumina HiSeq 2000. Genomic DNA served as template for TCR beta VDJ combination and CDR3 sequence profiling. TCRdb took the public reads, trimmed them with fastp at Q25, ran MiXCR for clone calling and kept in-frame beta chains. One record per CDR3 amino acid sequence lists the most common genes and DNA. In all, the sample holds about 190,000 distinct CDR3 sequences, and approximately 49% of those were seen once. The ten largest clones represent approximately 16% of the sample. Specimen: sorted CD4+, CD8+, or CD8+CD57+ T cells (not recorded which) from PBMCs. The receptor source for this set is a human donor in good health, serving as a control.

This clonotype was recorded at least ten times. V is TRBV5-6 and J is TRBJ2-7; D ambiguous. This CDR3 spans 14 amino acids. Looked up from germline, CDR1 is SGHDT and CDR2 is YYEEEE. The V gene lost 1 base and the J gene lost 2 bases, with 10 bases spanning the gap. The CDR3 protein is CASSLWSETYEQYF. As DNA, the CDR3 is TGTGCCAGCAGCTTGTGGTCAGAGACCTACGAGCAGTACTTC.

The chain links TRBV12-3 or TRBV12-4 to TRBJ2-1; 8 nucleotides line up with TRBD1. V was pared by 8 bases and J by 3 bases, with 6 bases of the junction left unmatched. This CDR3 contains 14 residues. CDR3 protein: CASSPDRGYNEQFF. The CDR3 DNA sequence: TGTGCCAGCTCCCCTGACAGGGGCTACAATGAGCAGTTCTTC.

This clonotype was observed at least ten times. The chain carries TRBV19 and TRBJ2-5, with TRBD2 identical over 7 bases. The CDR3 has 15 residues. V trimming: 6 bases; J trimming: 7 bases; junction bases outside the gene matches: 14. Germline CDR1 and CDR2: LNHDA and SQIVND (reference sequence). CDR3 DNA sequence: TGTGCCAGTAGCCCACCCGGGACTACAGTGCCGACCCAGTACTTC. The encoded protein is CASSPPGTTVPTQYF. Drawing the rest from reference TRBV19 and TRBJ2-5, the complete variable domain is DGGITQSPKYLFRKEGQNVTLSCEQNLNHDAMYWYRQDPGQGLRLIYYSQIVNDFQKGDIAEGYSVSREKKESFPLTVTSAQKNPTAFYLCASSPPGTTVPTQYFGPGTRLLVL.

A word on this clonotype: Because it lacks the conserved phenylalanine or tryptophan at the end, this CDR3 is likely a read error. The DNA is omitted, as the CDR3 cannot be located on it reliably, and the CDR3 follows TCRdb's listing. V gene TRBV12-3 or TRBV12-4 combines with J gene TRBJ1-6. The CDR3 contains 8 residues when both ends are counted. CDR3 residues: CASSPLPS.

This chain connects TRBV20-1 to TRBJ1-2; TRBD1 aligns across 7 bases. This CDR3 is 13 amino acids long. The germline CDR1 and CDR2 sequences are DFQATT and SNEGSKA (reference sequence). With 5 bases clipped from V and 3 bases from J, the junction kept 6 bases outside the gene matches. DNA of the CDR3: TGCAGTGCTGGGACCGACAGGGACTATGGCTACACCTTC. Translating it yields CSAGTDRDYGYTF.

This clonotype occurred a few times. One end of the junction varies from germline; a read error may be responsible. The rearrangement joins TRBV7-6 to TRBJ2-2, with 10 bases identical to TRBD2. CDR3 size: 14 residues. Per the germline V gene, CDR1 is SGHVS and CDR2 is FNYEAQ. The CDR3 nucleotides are TGTGCTAGCAGCAATAGCGGGGGGACCGGGGAGCTGTTTTTT. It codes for CASSNSGGTGELFF.

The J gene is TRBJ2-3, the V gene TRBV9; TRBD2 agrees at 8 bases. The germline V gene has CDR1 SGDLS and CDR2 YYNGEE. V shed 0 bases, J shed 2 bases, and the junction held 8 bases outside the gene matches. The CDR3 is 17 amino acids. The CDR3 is CASSVGPRTSFTDTQYF. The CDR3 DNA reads TGTGCCAGCAGCGTAGGCCCCAGGACTAGCTTCACAGATACGCAGTATTTT.

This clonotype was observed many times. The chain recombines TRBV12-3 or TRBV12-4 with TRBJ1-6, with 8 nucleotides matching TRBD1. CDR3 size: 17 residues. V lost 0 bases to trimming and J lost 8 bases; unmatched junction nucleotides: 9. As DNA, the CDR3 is TGTGCCAGCAGTTTAGCGAGGGACAGGATGCACTATTCACCCCTCCACTTT. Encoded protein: CASSLARDRMHYSPLHF.

The DNA of the CDR3 is TGCGCCAGCAGCCAAGAGGGGTCGAACACCGGGGAGCTGTTTTTT. Its protein product is CASSQEGSNTGELFF. The chain is built from TRBV4-1 and TRBJ2-2; D uncertain. Trimming took off 0 bases at V and 0 bases at J, with 5 bases between the two ends. Germline values: CDR1 MGHRA, CDR2 YSYEKL. The CDR3 has 15 residues.

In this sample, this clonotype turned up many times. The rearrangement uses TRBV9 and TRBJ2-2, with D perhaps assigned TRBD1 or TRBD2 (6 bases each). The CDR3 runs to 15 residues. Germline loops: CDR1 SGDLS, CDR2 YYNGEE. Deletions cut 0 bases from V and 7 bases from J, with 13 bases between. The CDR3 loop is CASSVVTGGHGELFF. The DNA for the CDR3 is TGTGCCAGCAGCGTAGTAACCGGGGGCCACGGGGAGCTGTTTTTT.

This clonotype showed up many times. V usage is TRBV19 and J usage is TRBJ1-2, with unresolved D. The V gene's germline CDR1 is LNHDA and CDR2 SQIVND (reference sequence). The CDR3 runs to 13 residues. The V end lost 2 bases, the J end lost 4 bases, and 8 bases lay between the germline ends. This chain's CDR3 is CASSIKVLYGYTF. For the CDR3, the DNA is TGTGCCAGTAGTATAAAAGTCCTCTATGGCTACACCTTC.